This T cell receptor (beta chain) was sequenced in a study of CD8+ T cells in alopecia areata. About the study: At a dose of 5 to 10 mg twice daily, oral tofacitinib was given to treated patients. Findings and limits, study-wide: Across lesional scalp, and particularly alopecia totalis/universalis, clonality surpassed that of normal scalp.

RNA extraction was followed by reverse transcription into cDNA, which acted as the sequencing template. Data came from immunoSEQ multiplex PCR; TCRdb stores just in-frame clones and leaves some out. The repertoire holds 150,000 to 250,000 clones, with around 56% as singletons. This sample's treatment: oral pan-JAK inhibitor, 5-10 mg twice daily. In its sample, this clone was seen a few times. Its specificity is not known. The sample in question was CD4+ T cells sorted from blood, obtained at week 4, from a patient treated with tofacitinib. This TCR derives from a human donor with alopecia areata.

DNA for the CDR3: TGTGCCAGCAGCCCAGGCGGGACAGAAAACTATGGCTACACCTTC. Amino acids: CASSPGGTENYGYTF. The chain joins TRBV5-4 to TRBJ1-2, with 7 bases fitting TRBD1. The trim removed 4 bases at V and 2 bases at J, leaving 8 bases unmatched. This CDR3 comprises 15 residues. CDR1 and CDR2 (germline): SGHNT, YYREEE (reference sequence).